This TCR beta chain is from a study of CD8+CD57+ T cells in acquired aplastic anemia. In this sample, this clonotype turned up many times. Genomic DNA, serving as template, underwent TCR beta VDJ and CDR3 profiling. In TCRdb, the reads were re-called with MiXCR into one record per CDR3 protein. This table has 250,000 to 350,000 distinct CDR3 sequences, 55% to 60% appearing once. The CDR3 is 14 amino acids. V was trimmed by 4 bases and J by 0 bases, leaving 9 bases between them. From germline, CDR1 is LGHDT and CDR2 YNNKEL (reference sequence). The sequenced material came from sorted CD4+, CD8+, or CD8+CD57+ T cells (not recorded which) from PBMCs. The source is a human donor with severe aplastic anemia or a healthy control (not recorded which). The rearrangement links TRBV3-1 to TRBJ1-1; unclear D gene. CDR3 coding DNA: TGTGCCAGCAGCCGTAGGTCTATGAACACTGAAGCTTTCTTT. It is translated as CASSRRSMNTEAFF.